The rows below give T cell receptor beta chains drawn from one sample of a study of blood T cells in healthy people across ages. From the 5' RACE reads, TCRdb called clonotypes with MiXCR, one entry per CDR3 protein. This table has over 500,000 distinct CDR3 sequences, about 50% appearing once. Sequenced input: blood. These receptor sequences come from a woman of 80 years or more in good health. CDR3s include the opening cysteine and the closing phenylalanine or tryptophan. Fields, in order: D gene, clone size, J gene, V gene, CDR3 protein, CDR3 DNA. The D gene is left open where the match is weak. The size entry is marked missing in some rows and otherwise reads once, few, many or a size class.

D: NA
size: many
J: TRBJ2-1
V: TRBV2
CDR3: CASSDPGDLSSYNEQFF
DNA: TGTGCCAGCAGCGACCCCGGAGACCTCAGCTCCTACAATGAGCAGTTCTTC

D: TRBD1
size: NA
J: TRBJ1-5
V: TRBV27
CDR3: CASSLGGGVGNQPQHF
DNA: TGTGCCAGCAGTTTGGGAGGGGGCGTCGGCAATCAGCCCCAGCATTTT

D: NA
size: NA
J: TRBJ2-3
V: TRBV6-1
CDR3: CASSVHTGPEYNTQYF
DNA: TGTGCCAGCAGTGTCCATACGGGACCAGAATACAACACGCAGTATTTT

D: NA
size: once
J: TRBJ1-1
V: TRBV5-1
CDR3: CASSSERGTEAFF
DNA: TGCGCCAGCAGCTCCGAAAGGGGGACTGAAGCTTTCTTT

D: TRBD1
size: many
J: TRBJ2-1
V: TRBV27
CDR3: CASSLLGTGAYNEQFF
DNA: TGTGCCAGCAGTTTGTTAGGGACAGGGGCCTACAATGAGCAGTTCTTC

D: TRBD1
size: NA
J: TRBJ2-5
V: TRBV2
CDR3: CASLGTGETQYF
DNA: TGTGCCAGCTTGGGGACAGGAGAGACCCAGTACTTC

D: TRBD1
size: many
J: TRBJ2-1
V: TRBV10-3
CDR3: CAISRDSAYNEQFF
DNA: TGTGCCATCAGCCGGGACAGCGCTTACAATGAGCAGTTCTTC

D: TRBD2
size: many
J: TRBJ2-7
V: TRBV7-9
CDR3: CASSDLAGPYEQYF
DNA: TGTGCCAGCAGCGATTTAGCGGGTCCCTACGAGCAGTACTTC

D: NA
size: many
J: TRBJ2-7
V: TRBV5-1
CDR3: CASSGSPAFAAYEQYF
DNA: TGCGCCAGCAGCGGATCTCCGGCCTTCGCGGCCTACGAGCAGTACTTC

D: NA
size: NA
J: TRBJ2-7
V: TRBV28
CDR3: CASSPPDTSYEQYF
DNA: TGTGCCAGCAGTCCACCGGATACTTCCTACGAGCAGTACTTC

D: TRBD2
size: many
J: TRBJ2-1
V: TRBV10-3
CDR3: CAISESTSGLYNEQFF
DNA: TGTGCCATCAGTGAGTCGACTAGCGGGCTGTACAATGAGCAGTTCTTC

D: NA
size: many
J: TRBJ2-1
V: TRBV7-2
CDR3: CASSPKYNEQFF
DNA: TGTGCCAGCAGCCCTAAGTACAATGAGCAGTTCTTC

D: TRBD2
size: once
J: TRBJ2-1
V: TRBV12-3/TRBV12-4
CDR3: CASSSSGTRVQFF
DNA: TGTGCCAGCAGCTCCTCCGGGACTAGGGTGCAGTTCTTC

D: NA
size: NA
J: TRBJ2-6
V: TRBV2
CDR3: CASRTGTGISGANVLTF
DNA: TGTGCCAGCAGAACCGGGACGGGGATCTCTGGGGCCAACGTCCTGACTTTC

D: NA
size: once
J: TRBJ2-5
V: TRBV28
CDR3: CASSSSLHSGETQYF
DNA: TGTGCCAGCAGTTCCTCGCTACACAGTGGAGAGACCCAGTACTTC

D: NA
size: NA
J: TRBJ1-2
V: TRBV3-1
CDR3: CASNLQGGYGYTF
DNA: TGTGCCAGCAACCTACAGGGAGGCTATGGCTACACCTTC

D: TRBD2
size: NA
J: TRBJ2-1
V: TRBV3-1
CDR3: CAGSQESGSYNEQFF
DNA: TGTGCCGGCAGCCAAGAAAGCGGGAGTTACAATGAGCAGTTCTTC

D: NA
size: NA
J: TRBJ2-5
V: TRBV25-1
CDR3: CASSGEGVTQYF
DNA: TGTGCCAGCAGTGGTGAGGGGGTGACCCAGTACTTC

D: NA
size: NA
J: TRBJ2-1
V: TRBV29-1
CDR3: CSVSHEQFF
DNA: TGCAGCGTTTCCCATGAGCAGTTCTTC

D: TRBD2
size: many
J: TRBJ2-5
V: TRBV4-1
CDR3: CASSPTWTSGTMDRQETQYF
DNA: TGCGCCAGCAGCCCAACTTGGACTAGCGGGACTATGGACCGACAGGAGACCCAGTACTTC

D: NA
size: few
J: TRBJ1-6
V: TRBV25-1
CDR3: CASSEYGGPGSPLHF
DNA: TGTGCCAGCAGTGAATATGGGGGGCCGGGTTCACCCCTCCACTTT

D: NA
size: NA
J: TRBJ2-6
V: TRBV15
CDR3: CATSQWTGANVLTF
DNA: TGTGCCACCAGCCAATGGACTGGGGCCAACGTCCTGACTTTC

D: NA
size: NA
J: TRBJ2-3
V: TRBV18
CDR3: CASSPSSGNTDTQYF
DNA: TGTGCCAGCTCACCCTCGAGTGGAAACACAGATACGCAGTATTTT

D: NA
size: many
J: TRBJ1-1
V: TRBV3-1
CDR3: CASSQEWATLNTEAFF
DNA: TGTGCCAGCAGCCAAGAATGGGCGACCTTGAACACTGAAGCTTTCTTT

D: TRBD1
size: many
J: TRBJ2-4
V: TRBV2
CDR3: CASRQGLIDIQYF
DNA: TGTGCCAGCAGACAGGGGCTGATCGACATTCAGTACTTC

D: TRBD1
size: many
J: TRBJ2-2
V: TRBV6-5
CDR3: CASSYSQGAGTGELFF
DNA: TGTGCCAGCAGTTACTCCCAGGGGGCAGGAACCGGGGAGCTGTTTTTT

D: TRBD1
size: NA
J: TRBJ2-3
V: TRBV25-1
CDR3: CASSVHRGGSTDTQYF
DNA: TGTGCCAGCAGTGTACACAGGGGTGGAAGCACAGATACGCAGTATTTT

D: TRBD1
size: NA
J: TRBJ2-1
V: TRBV7-3
CDR3: CASRLTGGVGNEQFF
DNA: TGTGCCAGCAGACTGACAGGGGGGGTGGGCAATGAGCAGTTCTTC

D: NA
size: NA
J: TRBJ2-1
V: TRBV7-2
CDR3: CASSFAPYGEQFF
DNA: TGTGCCAGCAGCTTTGCCCCTTATGGGGAGCAGTTCTTC

D: NA
size: NA
J: TRBJ1-6
V: TRBV27
CDR3: CASRESGSPLHF
DNA: TGCGCCAGCAGGGAGTCGGGGTCACCCCTCCACTTT

D: NA
size: many
J: TRBJ2-7
V: TRBV5-1
CDR3: CASTFWMGGSYEQYF
DNA: TGCGCCAGCACCTTTTGGATGGGGGGTTCCTACGAGCAGTACTTC

D: TRBD2
size: NA
J: TRBJ2-5
V: TRBV6-6
CDR3: CASSTPGLEKETQYF
DNA: TGTGCCAGCAGTACCCCGGGACTAGAAAAAGAGACCCAGTACTTC

D: NA
size: few
J: TRBJ1-4
V: TRBV20-1
CDR3: CSARRDARLYEKLFF
DNA: TGCAGTGCTCGTAGGGACGCTCGGCTGTATGAAAAACTGTTTTTT

D: TRBD2
size: NA
J: TRBJ2-7
V: TRBV20-1
CDR3: CSARDGGGGSYEQYF
DNA: TGCAGTGCTAGAGATGGGGGCGGGGGGTCCTACGAGCAGTACTTC

D: NA
size: NA
J: TRBJ2-3
V: TRBV14
CDR3: CASSQDPGAYTQYF
DNA: TGTGCCAGCAGCCAAGATCCAGGGGCGTATACGCAGTATTTT

D: TRBD2
size: NA
J: TRBJ2-5
V: TRBV12-5
CDR3: CASGLGLAVGETQYF
DNA: TGTGCTAGTGGTTTGGGACTAGCGGTCGGGGAGACCCAGTACTTC

D: NA
size: NA
J: TRBJ1-1
V: TRBV3-1
CDR3: CASSQPGHEAFF
DNA: TGTGCCAGCAGCCAACCAGGGCATGAAGCTTTCTTT

D: TRBD2
size: few
J: TRBJ2-3
V: TRBV18
CDR3: CASSPRTSGSVTDTQYF
DNA: TGTGCCAGCTCACCCCGGACTAGCGGGAGTGTCACAGATACGCAGTATTTT

D: TRBD2
size: few
J: TRBJ2-5
V: TRBV29-1
CDR3: CSVEGLTSGSWRTQYF
DNA: TGCAGCGTTGAAGGGCTGACTAGCGGGAGTTGGAGGACCCAGTACTTC

D: NA
size: NA
J: TRBJ1-1
V: TRBV4-3
CDR3: CASSHSRASGAFF
DNA: TGCGCCAGCAGCCACTCGCGGGCATCGGGAGCTTTCTTT

D: TRBD1
size: NA
J: TRBJ1-1
V: TRBV5-1
CDR3: CASSRGQGPRPLEAFF
DNA: TGCGCCAGCAGCAGAGGACAGGGACCCCGGCCCCTTGAAGCTTTCTTT

D: NA
size: NA
J: TRBJ2-7
V: TRBV7-2
CDR3: CASSTRSGHASYEQYF
DNA: TGTGCCAGCAGCACAAGATCGGGACATGCCTCCTACGAGCAGTACTTC

D: NA
size: NA
J: TRBJ1-1
V: TRBV29-1
CDR3: CSVHKKNTEAFF
DNA: TGCAGCGTACATAAGAAGAACACTGAAGCTTTCTTT

D: NA
size: NA
J: TRBJ2-7
V: TRBV2
CDR3: CVSSEPRDRSSYNEQYF
DNA: TGTGTCAGCAGTGAGCCCCGGGACCGGAGCTCCTACAATGAGCAGTACTTC

D: NA
size: NA
J: TRBJ1-4
V: TRBV29-1
CDR3: CSAGRSQDEKLFF
DNA: TGCAGCGCCGGGCGGTCGCAGGATGAAAAACTGTTTTTT

D: TRBD2
size: many
J: TRBJ2-1
V: TRBV7-9
CDR3: CASSSQLTSGSDEQFF
DNA: TGTGCCAGCAGCTCACAGTTGACTAGCGGGAGCGATGAGCAGTTCTTC

D: NA
size: NA
J: TRBJ2-1
V: TRBV12-3/TRBV12-4
CDR3: CASTRDEQFF
DNA: TGTGCCAGCACGAGGGATGAGCAGTTCTTC

D: NA
size: NA
J: TRBJ1-6
V: TRBV5-1
CDR3: CASSSTFDMGGPLHF
DNA: TGCGCCAGCAGTTCTACCTTTGATATGGGTGGACCCCTCCACTTT

D: TRBD1
size: NA
J: TRBJ2-5
V: TRBV27
CDR3: CASQKTGVPTKETQYF
DNA: TGTGCCAGCCAAAAAACAGGGGTTCCCACCAAAGAGACCCAGTACTTC

D: TRBD1
size: few
J: TRBJ2-2
V: TRBV20-1
CDR3: CSARRGTGTPTTNTGELFF
DNA: TGCAGTGCTAGAAGGGGGACAGGGACCCCTACAACGAACACCGGGGAGCTGTTTTTT

D: NA
size: NA
J: TRBJ2-4
V: TRBV1
CDR3: CTSSPNPTGTSSLAKNIQYF
DNA: TGCACCAGCAGCCCCAACCCGACAGGGACTTCCTCCTTAGCCAAAAACATTCAGTACTTC

D: NA
size: NA
J: TRBJ2-1
V: TRBV28
CDR3: CASSLYRGTYNEQFF
DNA: TGTGCCAGCAGTTTATACCGCGGGACCTACAATGAGCAGTTCTTC

D: NA
size: NA
J: TRBJ1-4
V: TRBV2
CDR3: CASRPFGEEGNEKLFF
DNA: TGTGCCAGCAGACCCTTCGGGGAGGAGGGTAATGAAAAACTGTTTTTT